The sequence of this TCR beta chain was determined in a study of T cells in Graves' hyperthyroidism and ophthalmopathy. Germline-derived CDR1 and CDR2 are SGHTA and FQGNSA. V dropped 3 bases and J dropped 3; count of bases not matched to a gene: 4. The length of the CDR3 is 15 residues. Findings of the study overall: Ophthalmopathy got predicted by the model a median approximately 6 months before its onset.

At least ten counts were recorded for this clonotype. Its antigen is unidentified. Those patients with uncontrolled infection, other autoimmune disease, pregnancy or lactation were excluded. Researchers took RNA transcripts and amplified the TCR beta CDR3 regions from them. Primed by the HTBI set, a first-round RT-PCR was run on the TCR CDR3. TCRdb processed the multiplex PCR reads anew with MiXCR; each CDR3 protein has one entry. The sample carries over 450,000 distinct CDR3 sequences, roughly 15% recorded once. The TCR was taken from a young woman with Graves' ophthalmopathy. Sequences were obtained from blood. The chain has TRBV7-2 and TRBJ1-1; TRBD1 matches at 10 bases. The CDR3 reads CASSFSTGGYTEAFF. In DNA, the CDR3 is TGTGCCAGCAGCTTCTCGACAGGGGGCTACACTGAAGCTTTCTTT.